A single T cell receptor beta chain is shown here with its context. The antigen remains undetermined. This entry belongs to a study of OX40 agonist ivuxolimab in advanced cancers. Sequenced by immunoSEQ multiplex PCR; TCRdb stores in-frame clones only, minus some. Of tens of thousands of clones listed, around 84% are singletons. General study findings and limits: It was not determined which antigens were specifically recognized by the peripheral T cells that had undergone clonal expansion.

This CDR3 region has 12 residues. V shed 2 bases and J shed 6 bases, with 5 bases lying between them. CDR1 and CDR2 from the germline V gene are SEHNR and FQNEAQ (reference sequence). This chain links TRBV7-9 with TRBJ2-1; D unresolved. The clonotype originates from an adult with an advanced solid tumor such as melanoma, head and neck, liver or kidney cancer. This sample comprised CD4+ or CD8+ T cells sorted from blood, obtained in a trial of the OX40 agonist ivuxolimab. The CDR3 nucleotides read TGTGCCAGCAGCTTAATATCCAATGAGCAGTTCTTC. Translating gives CASSLISNEQFF. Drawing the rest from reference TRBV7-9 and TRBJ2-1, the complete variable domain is DTGVSQNPRHKITKRGQNVTFRCDPISEHNRLYWYRQTLGQGPEFLTYFQNEAQLEKSRLLSDRFSAERPKGSFSTLEIQRTEQGDSAMYLCASSLISNEQFFGPGTRLTVL.